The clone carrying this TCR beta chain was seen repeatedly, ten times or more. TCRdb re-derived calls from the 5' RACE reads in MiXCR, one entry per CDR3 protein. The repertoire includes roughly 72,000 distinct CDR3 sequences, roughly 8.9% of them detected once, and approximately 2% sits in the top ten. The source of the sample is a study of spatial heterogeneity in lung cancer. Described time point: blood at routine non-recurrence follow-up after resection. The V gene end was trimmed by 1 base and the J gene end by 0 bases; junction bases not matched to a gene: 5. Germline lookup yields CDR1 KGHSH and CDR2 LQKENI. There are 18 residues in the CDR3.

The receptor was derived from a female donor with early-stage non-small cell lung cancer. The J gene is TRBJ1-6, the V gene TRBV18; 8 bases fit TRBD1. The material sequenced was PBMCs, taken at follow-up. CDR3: CASSPLGQGSSYNSPLHF. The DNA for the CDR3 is TGTGCCAGCTCACCACTCGGACAGGGAAGCTCCTATAATTCACCCCTCCACTTT.